Shown below are 27 T cell receptor beta chains from a single sample sequenced in a study of shared clonotypes between healthy human individuals. Positive CCR7 selection of CD45RO-negative cells yielded the naive CD8 cells, and terminally differentiated effector memory CD45RA+ cells were excluded. Produced via immunoSEQ multiplex PCR; TCRdb's table is partial and in-frame only. Among about 2.1 million clones listed, over 85% were seen once. The material sequenced was naive CD8+ T cells from PBMCs. The receptors stem from a man between 18 and 35 years old in good health. Some clones in this sample may be carry-over from other donors' samples.

On this clone: At the DNA level, this CDR3 is encoded by other sequences in the same sample as well. The chain links TRBV7-3 to TRBJ2-1; either TRBD1 or TRBD2 may supply D (5 bases each). The CDR3 is 15 residues long. The ends were cut back, 3 bases at V and 1 base at J, with 10 bases in the middle. Germline V gene lookup returns CDR1 SGHTA and CDR2 FQGTGA. For the CDR3, the DNA is TGTGCCAGCAGCTTGGGGCGGGCTTCCTACAATGAGCAGTTCTTC. This sequence encodes CASSLGRASYNEQFF.

The rearrangement links TRBV7-9 to TRBJ2-7, with D possibly matching TRBD2 (6 bases). CDR1 and CDR2 (germline): SEHNR, FQNEAQ (reference sequence). Trimming cost V 5 bases and J 4 bases, with 18 bases left between them. The CDR3 sequence is 15 residues long. CDR3 sequence: CASSATTGLSYEQYF. CDR3 in DNA: TGTGCCAGCAGCGCCACGACGGGACTTTCGTACGAGCAGTACTTC.

J is TRBJ2-7 and V is TRBV15; no clear D. The CDR3 is 14 amino acids. From germline, CDR1 is LNHNV and CDR2 YYDKDF (reference sequence). V was pared by 0 bases and J by 5 bases, with 11 bases between. DNA for the CDR3: TGTGCCACCAGCAGAGATCTGAGTCTTAACGAGCAGTACTTC. It yields the protein CATSRDLSLNEQYF.

The genes are TRBV15 and TRBJ2-2, with TRBD2 matching over 7 bases. CDR3 length equals 16 residues. After removal of 2 bases from V and 0 bases from J, the junction contained 3 bases not matched to a gene. Germline CDR1 is LNHNV and CDR2 is YYDKDF (reference sequence). The CDR3 sequence: CATSRRSGTNTGELFF. The CDR3 bases are TGTGCCACCAGCAGACGGAGCGGGACGAACACCGGGGAGCTGTTTTTT.

The rearrangement joins TRBV6-5 to TRBJ1-4, with 9 nucleotides matching TRBD1. V was pared by 6 bases and J by 8 bases, with 4 bases of the junction left unmatched. Germline values: CDR1 MNHEY, CDR2 SVGAGI. This CDR3 contains 13 residues. In nucleotides, the CDR3 is TGTGCCAGCAGCCGGACAGGGGTAGAAAAACTGTTTTTT. Residues: CASSRTGVEKLFF.

The count of this clone is one. The chain links TRBV9 to TRBJ2-7; 11 bases match TRBD1. Germline V gives CDR1 SGDLS, CDR2 YYNGEE. The trim removed 3 bases at V and 1 base at J, leaving 3 bases unmatched. The CDR3 totals 15 residues. The CDR3 loop is CASSGGTGGSYEQYF. The CDR3 DNA is TGTGCCAGCAGCGGAGGGACAGGGGGTTCCTACGAGCAGTACTTC.

Details on this clone: A junction end diverges from the germline sequence, so it may reflect a read error. CDR3 region: CAITESRGEQYF. The CDR3 nucleotides read TGTGCCATCACTGAGTCACGTGGGGAGCAGTACTTC. This chain connects TRBV10-3 to TRBJ2-7, with no clear D. The germline V gene has CDR1 ENHRY and CDR2 SYGVKD. The CDR3 spans 12 residues.

The chain has TRBV5-1 and TRBJ2-5; D call uncertain. Germline CDR1 reads SGHRS; CDR2 reads YFSETQ. V was clipped by 1 base and J by 1 base, with 11 bases between them. The CDR3 totals 15 residues. This CDR3 is CASSLSVPSQETQYF. The CDR3 DNA is TGCGCCAGCAGCTTGAGTGTTCCTAGCCAAGAGACCCAGTACTTC.

The DNA of the CDR3 is TGTGCCAGCAGCCCAAAGACTAGCGGGAGCTCCTACGAGCAGTACTTC. Translating it yields CASSPKTSGSSYEQYF. The rearrangement joins TRBV7-6 to TRBJ2-7, with 12 bases matching TRBD2. The V gene end was trimmed by 5 bases and the J gene end by 0 bases; junction bases not matched to a gene: 5. The CDR3 has 16 residues. Germline V gene data show CDR1 as SGHVS and CDR2 as FNYEAQ.

This clone was observed a handful of times. Other DNA sequences in the same sample also yield this CDR3. The CDR3 coding sequence is TGTGCCAGCAGCTACACAGCCTACGAGCAGTACTTC. Protein: CASSYTAYEQYF. This chain links TRBV28 with TRBJ2-7; D remains ambiguous. The V end was cut by 6 bases, the J end by 2 bases, with 8 bases between. Germline V gene sequence: CDR1 MDHEN, CDR2 SYDVKM. This CDR3 comprises 12 residues.

The rearrangement uses TRBV11-2 and TRBJ2-1; 14 nucleotides match TRBD2. The V and J ends lost 5 bases and 7 bases, in that order; junction bases with no gene match: 4. CDR1 and CDR2 (germline): SGHAT, FQNNGV. The CDR3 consists of 15 residues. CDR3 coding DNA: TGTGCCAGCAGCGTCCGACTAGCGGGAGGGAATGAGCAGTTCTTC. Its translation is CASSVRLAGGNEQFF.

The chain links TRBV29-1 to TRBJ2-7; 7 bases are a match to TRBD1. The CDR3 loop spans 13 amino acids. The junction had 8 bases not matched to a gene; V was cut back by 5 bases and J by 4 bases. Germline V CDR1 and CDR2: SQVTM, ANQGSEA. The CDR3 region is CSVQGTANYEQYF. The CDR3 DNA is TGCAGCGTTCAGGGGACAGCCAATTACGAGCAGTACTTC.

This rearrangement joins TRBV15 to TRBJ2-1; D is possibly TRBD1 (6 bases). The germline CDR1 and CDR2 sequences are LNHNV and YYDKDF (reference sequence). Trimming shortened V by 4 bases and J by 8 bases, and 24 bases separated the two germline ends. The length of the CDR3 is 17 residues. DNA of the CDR3: TGTGCCACCAGCACCTGGACAGACCTTATCCCCCCTCATGAGCAGTTCTTC. Its protein product is CATSTWTDLIPPHEQFF.

About this clone: This CDR3 is also generated by other DNA sequences in the sample. V is TRBV27 and J is TRBJ2-1; TRBD2 matches at 12 bases. The CDR3 loop spans 14 amino acids. With V trimmed by 4 bases and J by 7 bases, 2 bases remained unmatched. Germline CDR1 MNHEY, CDR2 SMNVEV (reference sequence). The CDR3 sequence is CASSSGTSGNEQFF. The CDR3 DNA is TGTGCCAGCAGTTCCGGGACTAGCGGGAATGAGCAGTTCTTC.

V and J are TRBV19 and TRBJ1-5, with D possibly being TRBD1 (6 bases). V lost 4 bases to trimming and J lost 6 bases, with 16 bases between them. CDR3 size: 15 residues. Per germline, CDR1 LNHDA and CDR2 SQIVND (reference sequence). CDR3 protein: CASSTRSGEGQPQHF. CDR3 DNA sequence: TGTGCCAGTAGTACCCGGTCAGGGGAGGGTCAGCCCCAGCATTTT.

The rearrangement uses TRBV28 and TRBJ2-5; 7 positions agree with TRBD2. The J call may not be correct, given that the DNA end is closer to TRBJ2-7. There are 14 residues in the CDR3. From germline, CDR1 is MDHEN and CDR2 SYDVKM. For the CDR3, the DNA is TGTGCCAGCAGTTCCCCGGGAGGCGCCTACGAGCAGTACTTC. It is translated as CASSSPGGAYEQYF.

CDR3 bases: TGTGCCAGCAGTGAAACCTTGGGACAGCTGACATGGCAGGGGGCTATTTGGTTTGGCTACACCTTC. This sequence encodes CASSETLGQLTWQGAIWFGYTF. This chain uses TRBV6-1 with TRBJ1-2; 8 nucleotides match TRBD1. J was trimmed by 7 bases and V by 2 bases; bases with no gene match: 30. The germline V gene encodes CDR1 MNHNS and CDR2 SASEGT. The CDR3 sequence is 22 residues long.

A note on this clone: This specimen includes other DNA sequences encoding the same CDR3. The chain uses TRBV7-9 and TRBJ1-2; TRBD1 agrees at 7 bases. This CDR3 contains 15 residues. Losses at the gene ends were 5 bases for V and 2 bases for J; bases not matched to a gene: 8. Germline-derived CDR1 and CDR2 are SEHNR and FQNEAQ (reference sequence). The CDR3 sequence is CASSLDRATNYGYTF. CDR3 bases: TGTGCCAGCAGCCTAGACAGGGCGACCAACTATGGCTACACCTTC. The entire variable domain, with the rest obtained from reference TRBV7-9 and TRBJ1-2, is as follows: DTGVSQNPRHKITKRGQNVTFRCDPISEHNRLYWYRQTLGQGPEFLTYFQNEAQLEKSRLLSDRFSAERPKGSFSTLEIQRTEQGDSAMYLCASSLDRATNYGYTFGSGTRLTVV.

The rearrangement uses TRBV29-1 and TRBJ2-2, with 10 bases lining up with TRBD2. The CDR3 runs 15 residues. V shed 7 bases, J shed 3 bases, and the junction held 8 bases outside the gene matches. CDR1 and CDR2 from the germline V gene are SQVTM and ANQGSEA. CDR3 residues: CSASSGSLYTGELFF. The CDR3 coding sequence is TGCAGCGCATCTAGCGGGAGTTTATACACCGGGGAGCTGTTTTTT.

The rearrangement links TRBV14 to TRBJ2-1; 8 nucleotides match TRBD2. The CDR3 contains 20 residues. Trimming took 0 bases from V and 0 from J; bases not matched to a gene: 13. CDR1 SGHDN and CDR2 FVKESK come from the germline V gene. The CDR3 is CASSQDPIHLSGISYNEQFF. Here the CDR3 DNA reads TGTGCCAGCAGCCAAGATCCCATTCACCTTAGCGGGATCTCCTACAATGAGCAGTTCTTC.

This chain connects TRBV9 to TRBJ2-2, with D tentatively TRBD1 or TRBD2 (7 bases each). CDR3 size: 16 residues. Trimming stripped 3 bases from V and 3 bases from J, with 15 bases between. Germline lookup yields CDR1 SGDLS and CDR2 YYNGEE. DNA for the CDR3: TGTGCCAGCAGCGCTCAGGGGGGGCGCGACACCGGGGAGCTGTTTTTT. It translates to CASSAQGGRDTGELFF.

The V gene is TRBV11-1, the J gene TRBJ1-1, with unresolved D. Trimming took off 3 bases at V and 1 base at J, with 21 bases between the two ends. The CDR3 extends over 18 amino acids. Per the germline V gene, CDR1 is SGHAT and CDR2 is FQDESV (reference sequence). The CDR3: CASSLGRTSEPSNTEAFF. Written as DNA, the CDR3 is TGTGCCAGCAGCTTGGGCCGAACGTCCGAACCCTCGAACACTGAAGCTTTCTTT.

The chain couples TRBV27 to TRBJ1-6; D is ambiguous. This CDR3 region has 15 residues. Germline CDR1 is MNHEY and CDR2 is SMNVEV (reference sequence). Trimming stripped 0 bases from V and 10 bases from J, with 13 bases between. CDR3 nucleotides: TGTGCCAGCAGTTTATCGGTGACGATAGGATCACCCCTCCACTTT. Protein product: CASSLSVTIGSPLHF.

The J gene is TRBJ1-3, the V gene TRBV10-1; no clear D. Deletions cut 7 bases from V and 0 bases from J, with 10 bases between. The germline V gene encodes CDR1 WNHNN and CDR2 SYGVQD (reference sequence). The CDR3 sequence is 14 residues long. CDR3 protein: CASIAGSSGNTIYF. CDR3 nucleotides: TGCGCCAGCATCGCCGGGAGCTCTGGAAACACCATATATTTT.

This rearrangement joins TRBV27 to TRBJ2-3; tentatively, D is TRBD2 (6 bases). Germline V gene data show CDR1 as MNHEY and CDR2 as SMNVEV (reference sequence). The CDR3 is made up of 17 amino acids. Trimming shortened V by 3 bases and J by 0 bases, and 16 bases separated the two germline ends. The chain's CDR3 is CASSFGLASTSTDTQYF. The CDR3 coding sequence is TGTGCCAGCAGTTTTGGGCTAGCGAGTACTAGCACAGATACGCAGTATTTT.

The chain has TRBV6-5 and TRBJ1-5; weak D call: TRBD1 (6 bases). CDR3 size: 14 residues. Germline CDR1 is MNHEY and CDR2 is SVGAGI. The V and J ends lost 3 bases and 5 bases respectively, with 11 bases between them. The CDR3 DNA sequence: TGTGCCAGCAGTTATAACAGGGCAGATCAGCCCCAGCATTTT. It codes for CASSYNRADQPQHF.

The gene calls are TRBV7-6 and TRBJ2-2; D is unclear. The CDR3 length is 16 residues. From germline, CDR1 is SGHVS and CDR2 FNYEAQ. V was pared by 2 bases and J by 1 base, with 11 bases between. This CDR3 is CASSLIPGGNTGELFF. The CDR3, as DNA: TGTGCCAGCAGCTTAATCCCAGGCGGGAACACCGGGGAGCTGTTTTTT.